This TCR beta chain was found in a study of beta chain features in type 1 diabetes. The CDR3 covers 15 residues. Germline lookup yields CDR1 MDHEN and CDR2 SYDVKM. Germline trimming cut 7 bases from V and 6 bases from J; bases unmatched to any gene: 12. Expressed TCRB transcripts were sequenced because the entire RNA isolate underwent reverse transcription. The data were produced by immunoSEQ multiplex PCR, yet TCRdb's version contains in-frame clones alone and is incomplete. This repertoire shows a few hundred thousand clones, over 12% found once; its top ten account for about 0.02%. Broader study findings: Among type 1 diabetes patients, VDJ junctions had fewer insertions and more deletions. The similarity of naive, central memory and Treg TCRB repertoires appeared greater among patients than among healthy donors. The influence of HLA type on TCRB rearrangement stayed undetermined.

This clone was counted between two and nine times. Its target is unknown. The sequence was collected from a woman aged 18-35 years in good health. Sequenced sample: naive CD4+ T cells from blood. The gene calls are TRBV28 and TRBJ2-1, with 7 bases fitting TRBD2. For the CDR3, the DNA is TGTGCCAGCAAGATGGGGGGGAGGACCGGCAATGAGCAGTTCTTC. Encoded protein: CASKMGGRTGNEQFF.